In this sample, the clone carrying this TCR beta chain turned up a few times. Its antigen is unknown. These data originate in a study of T cells after yellow fever vaccination. Turning to the study itself: Fractions containing few cells were prepared with SMART-Seq v4 Ultra Low Input.

As TCR cDNA was made by 5'RACE template switching, a universal primer site and UMIs were added. Using its own MiXCR run on the 5' RACE reads, TCRdb lists one record per CDR3 protein. Of a few hundred thousand distinct CDR3 sequences listed, 5.2% are singletons. The study, taken as a whole, reports: High-abundance clonotypes from the bulk population could contaminate FACS-sorted repertoires. The CD4 and CD8 compartments had a small share of their clonotypes in common.

This receptor was identified in a man aged 18 to 29 who received the YFV17D yellow fever vaccine. The specimen comprised CD4+ T cells sorted from PBMCs, sampled on the day of the yellow fever booster vaccination.

For the CDR3, the DNA is TGTGCCACGCAAGAGACAGATACGCAGTATTTT. This encodes CATQETDTQYF. The V gene is TRBV10-3, the J gene TRBJ2-3; unclear D gene. Germline V gene sequence: CDR1 ENHRY, CDR2 SYGVKD. V lost 10 bases and J lost 3, with 8 bases in between. The CDR3 is 11 residues long.